This is a list of T cell receptor beta chains from one sample in a study of CD8 T cells in Susac syndrome. TCRdb itself ran the immunoSEQ multiplex PCR reads through MiXCR, one entry per CDR3 protein. The table shows almost 450,000 distinct CDR3 sequences, with more than 80% occurring only once. Material: CD8+ T cells from PBMCs. Receptor source: a human donor with multiple sclerosis. Each CDR3 is given with its conserved first and last residue. D genes are given only for firm matches. Clone sizes are given selectively: once, few, many, or a class where the clone is expanded.

>.|TRBV5-1|TRBD2|TRBJ2-3
TGCGCCAGCAGCTTCTCTAGCGGGAGCCCAGATACGCAGTATTTT
CASSFSSGSPDTQYF
>once|TRBV4-1|.|TRBJ1-5
TGCGCCAGCAGCCCGTTAGGGTATAGCAATCAGCCCCAGCATTTT
CASSPLGYSNQPQHF
>.|TRBV19|TRBD2|TRBJ2-2
TGTGCCAGTAGTATCCTAGCGGATCAGAACACCGGGGAGCTGTTTTTT
CASSILADQNTGELFF
>.|TRBV5-4|.|TRBJ2-5
TGTGCCAGCAGCTCGGGGGACCTCTCAGAGACCCAGTACTTC
CASSSGDLSETQYF
>.|TRBV4-1|TRBD1|TRBJ1-2
TGCGCCAGCAGCCAAGAGAAAGTAGGGGGCGTCTATGGCTACACCTTC
CASSQEKVGGVYGYTF
>once|TRBV27|.|TRBJ1-2
TGTGCCAGCAGTTTCCACCCGCCGGATCTGACGGGCTACACCTTC
CASSFHPPDLTGYTF
>.|TRBV27|.|TRBJ1-4
TGTGCCAGCAGTTTCATGCCTCCGGGAGCAACTAATGAAAAACTGTTTTTT
CASSFMPPGATNEKLFF
>.|TRBV27|TRBD1|TRBJ2-7
TGTGCCAGCGGGACAGGGCCGTCCTACGAGCAGTACTTC
CASGTGPSYEQYF
>.|TRBV27|.|TRBJ1-6
TGTGCCAGCAGTCACGGGACCTATAATTCACCCCTCCACTTT
CASSHGTYNSPLHF
>.|TRBV27|.|TRBJ2-5
TGTGCCAGCGTAAGCCTAGAGGGGACCCAGTACTTC
CASVSLEGTQYF
>few|TRBV4-1|.|TRBJ2-7
TGCGCCAGCAGCCAAGTAGTGGGGGGCTTGGTCTACGAGCAGTACTTC
CASSQVVGGLVYEQYF
>.|TRBV4-1|.|TRBJ1-5
TGCGCCAGCAGCCAAGTTGGGGGCAGGAGTCAGCCCCAGCATTTT
CASSQVGGRSQPQHF
>.|TRBV5-6|.|TRBJ2-7
TGTGCCAGCAGCTTGGGCAGCAGGGTACCCGCCTACGAGCAGTACTTC
CASSLGSRVPAYEQYF
>.|TRBV4-1|.|TRBJ1-2
TGCGCCAGCAGCGAGGCGGGACCTAATGGCTACACCTTC
CASSEAGPNGYTF
>few|TRBV12-3/TRBV12-4|TRBD2|TRBJ2-1
TGTGCCAGCAGTTTGGGGACTAGCAATGAGCAGTTCTTC
CASSLGTSNEQFF
>.|TRBV5-1|TRBD1|TRBJ2-7
TGCGCCAGCAGCCACGGGACAGGGGTATGGGGCTACGAGCAGTACTTC
CASSHGTGVWGYEQYF
>.|TRBV6-5|.|TRBJ2-7
TGTGCCAGCAGTGTGAGGGAGTTTAACCTCGAGCAGTACTTC
CASSVREFNLEQYF
>.|TRBV6-6|.|TRBJ1-1
TGTGCCAGCAGTTACCTCGGCCGAATGAACACTGAAGCTTTCTTT
CASSYLGRMNTEAFF
>.|TRBV4-1|.|TRBJ1-1
TGCGCCAGCAGCCAATTCTCCGGGTCTGGGAACACTGAAGCTTTCTTT
CASSQFSGSGNTEAFF
>.|TRBV7-6|TRBD1|TRBJ1-2
TGTGCCAGCAGCTCGGGACAGATCTATGGCTACACCTTC
CASSSGQIYGYTF
>.|TRBV30|.|TRBJ2-7
TGTGCCTGGAGTGCCATCGGAGGAGAGCAGTACTTC
CAWSAIGGEQYF
>.|TRBV19|.|TRBJ1-5
TGTGCCAGTAGTATAGATCAAGAAGGGTACAGTTCCCTAGGGCCCCAGCATTTT
CASSIDQEGYSSLGPQHF
>.|TRBV6-2/TRBV6-3|.|TRBJ2-7
TGTGCCAGCAGTTACTCGCCAGGTCTCTACGAGCAGTACTTC
CASSYSPGLYEQYF
>.|TRBV11-2|.|TRBJ2-2
TGTGCCAGCAGCCAATTATCGGGGCCACGCACCGGGGAGCTGTTTTTT
CASSQLSGPRTGELFF
>.|TRBV9|.|TRBJ2-7
TGTGCCAGCAGCGTAGCAGATGGGACCATCGGAGAGCAGTACTTC
CASSVADGTIGEQYF
>.|TRBV4-1|.|TRBJ2-1
TGCGCCAGCAGCCAAGATCGATTTGGGTTCGGGAATGGGCAGTTCTTC
CASSQDRFGFGNGQFF
>.|TRBV27|.|TRBJ2-1
TGTGCCAGCAGTTTATCGATGTACAATGAGCAGTTCTTC
CASSLSMYNEQFF
>.|TRBV4-1|.|TRBJ2-3
TGCGCCAGCAGCCACCCTCAATTACACAGGGAATTGGGTAGCACAGATACGCAGTATTTT
CASSHPQLHRELGSTDTQYF
>.|TRBV7-9|.|TRBJ1-2
TGTGCCAGCCCAGCAGGGCCTCAAATCCCTTATGGCTACACCTTC
CASPAGPQIPYGYTF
>.|TRBV27|.|TRBJ1-2
TGTGCCAGCAGCCCTCGGGTGGGCTATGGCTACACCTTC
CASSPRVGYGYTF
>.|TRBV5-1|.|TRBJ1-5
TGCGCCAGCAGCTTGGGGTTCGGCAGTCTTCAGCCCCAGCATTTT
CASSLGFGSLQPQHF
>.|TRBV7-6|.|TRBJ2-7
TGTGCCAGCAGCTTAGAAGGGGGGACGAACTACGAGCAGTACTTC
CASSLEGGTNYEQYF
>.|TRBV6-5|TRBD1|TRBJ2-3
TGTGCCAGCAGACCACTTTCAGGGGGCAGAGATACGCAGTATTTT
CASRPLSGGRDTQYF
>.|TRBV5-5|TRBD1|TRBJ1-4
TGTGCCAGCAGCTTGTCCGGGACAGGGGTCGAAAAACTGTTTTTT
CASSLSGTGVEKLFF
>.|TRBV30|.|TRBJ2-7
TGTGCCTGGAGTGAAGTGGGGTTTTCTTCCTACGAGCAGTACTTC
CAWSEVGFSSYEQYF
>.|TRBV12-3/TRBV12-4|TRBD1|TRBJ2-1
TGTGCCAGCAGTTCAGACAGGGATCATGAGCAGTTCTTC
CASSSDRDHEQFF
>.|TRBV6-1|.|TRBJ2-5
TGTGCCAGCCAGAGGACGGACGGTGGGGGGGAGACCCAGTACTTC
CASQRTDGGGETQYF
>.|TRBV11-3|.|TRBJ1-4
TGTGCCAGCAGCTTGGGAGACAGCATCTTTTTT
CASSLGDSIFF
>once|TRBV28|.|TRBJ2-7
TGTGCCAGCAGTTTCCGGGACCTTCTGCCGCCATACGAGCAGTACTTC
CASSFRDLLPPYEQYF
>.|TRBV4-1|.|TRBJ1-5
TGCGCCACCGGAAAAGGGAGCAATCAGCCCCAGCATTTT
CATGKGSNQPQHF
>.|TRBV9|TRBD1|TRBJ1-2
TGTGCCAGCAGCGCTCGGACAGGGGAAAACTATGGCTACACCTTC
CASSARTGENYGYTF
>.|TRBV25-1|TRBD1|TRBJ1-5
TGTGCCAGCAGTGACCGGGACAGTAGCAATCAGCCCCAGCATTTT
CASSDRDSSNQPQHF
>.|TRBV19|.|TRBJ2-7
TGTGCCAGTAGTATAACCGGGACCGACTACGAGCAGTACTTC
CASSITGTDYEQYF
>.|TRBV19|TRBD2|TRBJ2-1
TGTGCCAGTTCGTCCGGGAGGGCCGCTAATGAGCAGTTCTTC
CASSSGRAANEQFF
>.|TRBV19|.|TRBJ1-1
TGTGCCAGTAGTGTGGTGAGGACGGGTGATCCTTTCTTT
CASSVVRTGDPFF
>.|TRBV7-6|.|TRBJ2-3
TGTGCCAGCAGCACCCACTCCAGGGATAGCACAGATACGCAGTATTTT
CASSTHSRDSTDTQYF
>.|TRBV29-1|.|TRBJ2-2
TGCAGCGTTGAAGGGGATAAGGGCACCGGGGAGCTGTTTTTT
CSVEGDKGTGELFF
>.|TRBV27|.|TRBJ1-2
TGTGCCAGCAGTTCCGCGGGAGGCGGACGAAACTATGGCTACACCTTC
CASSSAGGGRNYGYTF
>.|TRBV28|TRBD1|TRBJ2-3
TGTGCCAGCAGTTTAGACAGGGTGGTCGCAGATACGCAGTATTTT
CASSLDRVVADTQYF
>.|TRBV27|.|TRBJ2-3
TGTGCCAGCAGTTTAGATTCCCGAGATACGCAGTATTTT
CASSLDSRDTQYF
>.|TRBV6-1|TRBD2|TRBJ2-3
TGTGCCAGCAGTGAGATAGCGGGGGGGGCCGATACGCAGTATTTT
CASSEIAGGADTQYF
>.|TRBV11-2|TRBD2|TRBJ2-2
TGTGCCAGCAGCTTCCCTCCCTTTTCCAGCGGGAGGATTAACACCGGGGAGCTGTTTTTT
CASSFPPFSSGRINTGELFF
>.|TRBV19|TRBD1|TRBJ2-5
TGTGCCACAAAAGGGACAGTTCAAGAGACCCAGTACTTC
CATKGTVQETQYF
>few|TRBV27|TRBD2|TRBJ2-2
TGTGCCAGCAGACTCGAGCGGGAGATCACCGGGGAGCTGTTTTTT
CASRLEREITGELFF
>.|TRBV4-1|.|TRBJ2-1
TGCGCCAGCAGCCAAGAAGGGCCAGGAGACAACAATGAGCAGTTCTTC
CASSQEGPGDNNEQFF